A selection of T cell receptor beta chains follows, all from one sample in a study of blood T cells in healthy people across ages. MiXCR, applied by TCRdb to the 5' RACE reads, yields one record per CDR3 protein. The sample yields 870,000 or so distinct CDR3 sequences, under 35% seen once. Sequences were obtained from blood. The receptors stem from an elderly woman in good health. CDR3s include the opening cysteine and the closing phenylalanine or tryptophan. The D gene is left open where the match is weak. Rows give clone size only sometimes, using once, few, many, or a class for an expanded clone.

length,size,J,V,D,DNA,CDR3
15,few,TRBJ1-2,TRBV6-2/TRBV6-3,-,TGTGCCAGCAGTTACACTGAGGCTCCAAGGGCGCTGCTCACCTTC,CASSYTEAPRALLTF
17,few,TRBJ2-2,TRBV3-1,-,TGTGCCAGCAGCCGGAACTCGGGGGCGTCGAACACCGGGGAGCTGTTTTTT,CASSRNSGASNTGELFF
14,few,TRBJ2-2,TRBV5-5,-,TGTGCCAGCAGCGTAAAAGGGGGGACCGGGGAGCTGTTTTTT,CASSVKGGTGELFF
15,few,TRBJ2-7,TRBV7-2,-,TGTGCCAGCAGCATTAATGTTGGGGGCACCTACGAGCAGTACTTC,CASSINVGGTYEQYF
12,many,TRBJ2-5,TRBV29-1,-,TGCAGCGCCCAACAACAGGGTGGGACCCAGTACTTC,CSAQQQGGTQYF
17,many,TRBJ2-5,TRBV7-9,TRBD2,TGTGCCAGCAGCTTAGCGATCGTAGCTAGCGGGGAAGAGACCCAGTACTTC,CASSLAIVASGEETQYF
15,-,TRBJ2-1,TRBV7-2,-,TGTGCCAGCACGACGGGCGGGTTAGTAGTGAATGAGCAGTTCTTC,CASTTGGLVVNEQFF
13,-,TRBJ2-3,TRBV20-1,TRBD2,TGCAGTGCTTTCGCGGGGGGGCCTGATACGCAGTATTTT,CSAFAGGPDTQYF
15,many,TRBJ2-3,TRBV6-1,TRBD1,TGTGCCAGCAGTGGGACAGGGGGCAGCACAGATACGCAGTATTTT,CASSGTGGSTDTQYF
13,many,TRBJ2-1,TRBV6-5,TRBD1,TGTGCCAGCAGAGGGACAGGAGACAATGAGCAGTTCTTC,CASRGTGDNEQFF
15,-,TRBJ2-5,TRBV5-1,TRBD2,TGCGCCAGCAGCTTATCGGGGGGTGTTCTGGAGACCCAGTACTTC,CASSLSGGVLETQYF
15,-,TRBJ2-3,TRBV24-1,-,TGTGCCACCAGTGACCCCGGGGACAGCACAGATACGCAGTATTTT,CATSDPGDSTDTQYF
18,-,TRBJ1-2,TRBV20-1,TRBD1,TGCAGTGCTAGGACAGCAGGGGGTGTTCCCCGAGCTAACTATGGCTACACCTTC,CSARTAGGVPRANYGYTF
15,many,TRBJ2-5,TRBV7-2,-,TGTGCCAGCAGCTTCCAGGGTGGGCCAGGCGAGACCCAGTACTTC,CASSFQGGPGETQYF
15,many,TRBJ2-1,TRBV3-1,TRBD2,TGTGCCAGCAGCCACGGGGACTATGGGTTGAATGAGCAGTTCTTC,CASSHGDYGLNEQFF
13,few,TRBJ2-5,TRBV3-1,TRBD1,TGTGCCAGCTCCCAAGTCCCAGGGGGCCCTCAGTACTTC,CASSQVPGGPQYF
15,few,TRBJ2-3,TRBV11-2,-,TGTGCCAGCCTTTGGGCGGGGGCGAGCACAGATACGCAGTATTTT,CASLWAGASTDTQYF
15,-,TRBJ1-1,TRBV7-2,-,TGTGCCAGCAGCTTAAAGGTTACAGAGAACACTGAAGCTTTCTTT,CASSLKVTENTEAFF
15,few,TRBJ2-3,TRBV9,TRBD2,TGTGCCAGCAGCGCAAGACGGGGGGGGCGAGATACGCAGTATTTT,CASSARRGGRDTQYF
15,many,TRBJ2-5,TRBV4-1,TRBD1,TGCGCCAGCAGCCAAGAGGGGACAGTCCCAGGAACCCAGTACTTC,CASSQEGTVPGTQYF
14,few,TRBJ1-1,TRBV2,-,TGTGCCAGCACGGCAGGGGCCTTGAACACTGAAGCTTTCTTT,CASTAGALNTEAFF
14,many,TRBJ1-2,TRBV6-5,-,TGTGCCAGCAGCGGGTCAGCCTCTAACTATGGCTACACCTTC,CASSGSASNYGYTF
15,many,TRBJ2-4,TRBV7-2,-,TGTGCCAGCAGCATGGCGGTCCTAGCCAAAAACATTCAGTACTTC,CASSMAVLAKNIQYF
15,-,TRBJ2-3,TRBV6-2/TRBV6-3,-,TGTACCAGCAGTTATGTGGGACTCAGCACAGATATGCAGTATTTT,CTSSYVGLSTDMQYF
13,-,TRBJ1-1,TRBV6-6,-,TGTGCCGGCAGTTACAGGAAGGACACTGAAGCTTTCTTT,CAGSYRKDTEAFF
12,many,TRBJ2-7,TRBV11-2,-,TGTGCCAGCAGTACAGGCGGAGGGAAGCAGTACTTC,CASSTGGGKQYF
20,-,TRBJ1-2,TRBV21-1,-,TGTGCCAGCAGCAAAGCGCTTTGGGGTCCCCTCCTATCTTTCTATGTAGGCTACACCTTC,CASSKALWGPLLSFYVGYTF
17,many,TRBJ1-5,TRBV12-3/TRBV12-4,TRBD1,TGTGCCAGCAGTTTTTCATCCGGGACAGAGCTCCCATGGCCCCAGCATTTT,CASSFSSGTELPWPQHF
15,-,TRBJ2-4,TRBV5-1,-,TGCGCCAGCAGCGGGGACATTCTAGCCAAAAACATTCAGTACTTC,CASSGDILAKNIQYF
12,many,TRBJ2-5,TRBV5-4,-,TGTGCCACTTCGACAGCCCAAGAGACCCAGTACTTC,CATSTAQETQYF
13,-,TRBJ2-2,TRBV11-2,-,TGTGCCAGCAGCTTGGGTTTTGCCGGGGAGCTGTTTTTT,CASSLGFAGELFF
13,many,TRBJ2-7,TRBV9,TRBD2,TGTGCCAGCAGCGGGACTAGCGGCGGGGAGCAGTACTTC,CASSGTSGGEQYF
13,-,TRBJ1-2,TRBV7-9,-,TGTGCCAGCAGCTTAGCCCCCCCCCATGGCTACACCTTC,CASSLAPPHGYTF
16,-,TRBJ1-2,TRBV2,TRBD1,TGTGCCAGCAACCCCGGACTAGGACAGGGCCACTATGGCTACACCTTC,CASNPGLGQGHYGYTF
14,-,TRBJ2-3,TRBV7-9,-,TGTGCCAGCAGCTTGGCGGCTCTGGCAGATACGCAGTATTTT,CASSLAALADTQYF
15,-,TRBJ2-1,TRBV30,TRBD2,TGTGCCGGTAGACTAGCGGGGACCCCCTACAATGAGCAGTTCTTC,CAGRLAGTPYNEQFF
11,-,TRBJ1-1,TRBV20-1,-,TGCAGTGCTGCCCAGGGGAATGAAGCTTTCTTT,CSAAQGNEAFF
12,few,TRBJ1-1,TRBV9,-,TGTGCCAGCAGCACCCAGGGTTCTGAAGCTTTCTTT,CASSTQGSEAFF
16,many,TRBJ2-1,TRBV7-2,TRBD2,TGTGCCAGCAGCTTAGCGAGGCGGGGGAGGTACAATGAGCAGTTCTTC,CASSLARRGRYNEQFF
18,-,TRBJ2-5,TRBV7-8,TRBD2,TGTGCCAGCAGCTTTCAAGGGACTAGCGGGGGGTCCCAAGAGACCCAGTACTTC,CASSFQGTSGGSQETQYF
19,-,TRBJ1-2,TRBV21-1,-,TGTGCCAGCAGCAAAGATCTTCCTCAGTCGGGCCCTTCGGGGGATGGCTACACCTTC,CASSKDLPQSGPSGDGYTF
14,many,TRBJ2-5,TRBV20-1,-,TGCAGTGCTAGTAAGCGCGCTATCCAAGAGACCCAGTACTTC,CSASKRAIQETQYF
12,many,TRBJ1-2,TRBV20-1,-,TGCAGTGCAGAACCCCAAACCTATGGCTACACCTTC,CSAEPQTYGYTF
16,-,TRBJ2-3,TRBV5-1,TRBD2,TGCGCCAGCAGCTCCTGGGGACTAGCGGGACCTGGATTGCAGTATTTT,CASSSWGLAGPGLQYF
14,many,TRBJ2-7,TRBV5-1,TRBD2,TGCGCCAGCAGCCCCCTGAGCGGGGGTTACGAGCAGTACTTC,CASSPLSGGYEQYF
18,-,TRBJ2-6,TRBV3-1,-,TGTGCCAGCAGCCCCATTAGGACAACTAAATCTGGGGCCAACGTCCTGACTTTC,CASSPIRTTKSGANVLTF
16,-,TRBJ1-1,TRBV7-8,TRBD1,TGTGCCAGCAGCCCACCACTTACACAGGGGGGCACTGAAGCTTTCTTT,CASSPPLTQGGTEAFF